This T cell receptor beta chain is from a study of beta chain features in type 1 diabetes. Overall study findings and caveats: Type 1 diabetes patients had VDJ junctions that carried fewer insertions and more deletions. In every one of the four CD4+ subsets, TCRB CDR3s were moderately but significantly shorter in Type 1 diabetes patients.

Turning to this clone: What it recognizes is unknown.

The CDR3 loop spans 17 amino acids. The germline CDR1 and CDR2 sequences are MNHEY and SMNVEV (reference sequence). J lost 3 bases, V lost 5 bases, and 9 bases had no gene match. Expressed TCRB transcripts were sequenced because the isolated RNA had all been reverse transcribed beforehand. Libraries were prepared by immunoSEQ multiplex PCR; TCRdb keeps only in-frame clonotypes and omits some of them. The sample consists of some 44,000 clones, 65% to 70% of them appearing once. The chain uses TRBV27 and TRBJ2-6; 8 positions agree with TRBD2. The material sequenced was Tregs from blood. This sequence originates from a woman aged 18-35 years with type 1 diabetes. This CDR3 reads CASSPWRGAGGANVLTF. CDR3 nucleotides: TGTGCCAGCAGTCCTTGGCGGGGGGCGGGTGGGGCCAACGTCCTGACTTTC.